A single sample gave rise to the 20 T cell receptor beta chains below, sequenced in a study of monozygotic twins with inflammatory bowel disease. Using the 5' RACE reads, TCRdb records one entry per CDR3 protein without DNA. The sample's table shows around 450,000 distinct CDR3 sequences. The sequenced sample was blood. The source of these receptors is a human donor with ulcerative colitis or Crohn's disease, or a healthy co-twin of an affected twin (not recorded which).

This chain's CDR3 is CASLRSSGRSLAPRNEQFF. The rearrangement joins TRBV28 to TRBJ2-1; no DNA is available, so the TRBD2 call from TCRdb remains unchecked. CDR1 and CDR2 (germline): MDHEN, SYDVKM. The CDR3 has 19 amino acids.

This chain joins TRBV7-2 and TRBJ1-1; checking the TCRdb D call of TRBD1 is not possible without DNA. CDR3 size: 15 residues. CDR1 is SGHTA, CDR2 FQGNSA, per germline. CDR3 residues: CASSFISGVTGEAFF.

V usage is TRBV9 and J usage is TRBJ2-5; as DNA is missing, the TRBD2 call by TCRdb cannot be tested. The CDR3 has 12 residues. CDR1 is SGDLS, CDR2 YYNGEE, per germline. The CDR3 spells CASNRGGETQYF. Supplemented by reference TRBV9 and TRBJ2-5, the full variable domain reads DSGVTQTPKHLITATGQRVTLRCSPRSGDLSVYWYQQSLDQGLQFLIQYYNGEERAKGNILERFSAQQFPDLHSELNLSSLELGDSALYFCASNRGGETQYFGPGTRLLVL.

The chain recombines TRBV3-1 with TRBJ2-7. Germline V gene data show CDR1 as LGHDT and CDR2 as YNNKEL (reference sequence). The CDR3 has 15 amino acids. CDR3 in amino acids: CASSQGSTSAYEQYF.

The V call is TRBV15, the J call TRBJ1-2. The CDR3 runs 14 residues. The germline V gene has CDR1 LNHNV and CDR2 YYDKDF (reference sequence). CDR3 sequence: CATSRGGINYGYTF.

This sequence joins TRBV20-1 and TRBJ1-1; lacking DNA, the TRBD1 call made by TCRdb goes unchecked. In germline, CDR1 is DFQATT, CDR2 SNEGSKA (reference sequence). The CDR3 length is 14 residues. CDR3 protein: CSARDPQGNTEAFF.

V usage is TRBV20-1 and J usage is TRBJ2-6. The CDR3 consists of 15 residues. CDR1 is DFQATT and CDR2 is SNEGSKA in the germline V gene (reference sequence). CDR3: CSARSPSSGANVLTF.

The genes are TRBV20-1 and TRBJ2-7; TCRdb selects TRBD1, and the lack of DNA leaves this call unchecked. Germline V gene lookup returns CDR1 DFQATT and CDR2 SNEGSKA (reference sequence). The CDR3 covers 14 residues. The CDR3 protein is CSASSGQGREGQYF.

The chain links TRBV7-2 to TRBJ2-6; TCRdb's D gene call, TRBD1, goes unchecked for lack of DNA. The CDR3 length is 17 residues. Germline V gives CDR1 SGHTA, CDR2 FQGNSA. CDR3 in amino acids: CASSEQGTFSGANVLTF.

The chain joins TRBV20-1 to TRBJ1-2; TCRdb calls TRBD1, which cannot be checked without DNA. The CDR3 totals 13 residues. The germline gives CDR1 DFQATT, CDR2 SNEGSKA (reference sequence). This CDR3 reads CSADTRQPVGYTF.

CDR3 in amino acids: CASSQWTGTNTGELFF. J is TRBJ2-2 and V is TRBV13; TCRdb's D gene call, TRBD1, goes unchecked for lack of DNA. CDR1 PRHDT and CDR2 FYEKMQ come from the germline V gene (reference sequence). The CDR3 sequence is 16 residues long.

This CDR3 is CASSPPGLLHYEQYF. V usage is TRBV7-2 and J usage is TRBJ2-7; the D call of TRBD2 rests on TCRdb alone, since no DNA is present to check it. Germline V gives CDR1 SGHTA, CDR2 FQGNSA. This CDR3 has 15 residues.

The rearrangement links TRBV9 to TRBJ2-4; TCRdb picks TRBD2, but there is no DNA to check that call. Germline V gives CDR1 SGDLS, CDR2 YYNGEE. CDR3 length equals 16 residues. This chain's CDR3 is CASSAVAGGPGNIQYF.

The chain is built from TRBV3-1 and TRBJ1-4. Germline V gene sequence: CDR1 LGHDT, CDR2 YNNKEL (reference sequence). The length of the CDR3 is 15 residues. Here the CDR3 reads CASSQEGATNEKLFF.

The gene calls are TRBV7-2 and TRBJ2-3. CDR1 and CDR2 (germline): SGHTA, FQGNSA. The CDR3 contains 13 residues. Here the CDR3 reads CASSRIATDTQYF.

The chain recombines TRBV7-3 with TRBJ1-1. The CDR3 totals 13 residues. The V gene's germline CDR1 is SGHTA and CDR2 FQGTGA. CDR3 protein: CASSLKINTEAFF.

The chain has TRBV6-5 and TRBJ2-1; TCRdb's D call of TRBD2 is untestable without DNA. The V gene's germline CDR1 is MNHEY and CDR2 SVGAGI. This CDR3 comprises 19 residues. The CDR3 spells CASSYSRLPTSGRINEQFF.

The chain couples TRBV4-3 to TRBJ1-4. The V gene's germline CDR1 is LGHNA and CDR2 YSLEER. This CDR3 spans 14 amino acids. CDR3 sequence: CASSQDRYGEKLFF.

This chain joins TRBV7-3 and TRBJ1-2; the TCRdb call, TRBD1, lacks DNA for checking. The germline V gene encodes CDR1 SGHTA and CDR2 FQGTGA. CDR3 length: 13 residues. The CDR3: CASSDRQGSGYTF.

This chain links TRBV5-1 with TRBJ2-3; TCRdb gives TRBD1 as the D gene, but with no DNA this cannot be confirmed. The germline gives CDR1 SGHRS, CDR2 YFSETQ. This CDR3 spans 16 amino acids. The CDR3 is CASSSLGQMSTDTQYF.